The 22 T cell receptor beta chains given below trace back to one sample, sequenced in a study of beta chain features in type 1 diabetes. Reverse transcription of all isolated RNA meant that expressed TCRB transcripts were sequenced. Repertoires were generated with immunoSEQ multiplex PCR, while TCRdb's copy carries only in-frame clones and drops some. The sample records hundreds of thousands of clones, roughly 31% being singletons. Sequencing was carried out using naive CD4+ T cells from blood. The receptor source for this set is a man aged 18 to 30 in good health.

This clone has only one observation. The chain joins TRBV4-1 to TRBJ2-7, with D perhaps TRBD1 (6 bases). The germline V and J ends were trimmed by 6 bases and 2 bases, with 14 bases remaining between them. In germline, CDR1 is MGHRA, CDR2 YSYEKL. The length of the CDR3 is 14 residues. The DNA for the CDR3 is TGCGCCAGCAGTGTCGAGGACAGAACCTACGAGCAGTACTTC. Amino acids: CASSVEDRTYEQYF.

V usage is TRBV7-2 and J usage is TRBJ2-1; 7 nucleotides agree with TRBD1. V lost 3 bases, J lost 9 bases, and 8 bases stayed unmatched. The CDR3 totals 14 residues. Germline values: CDR1 SGHTA, CDR2 FQGNSA. The CDR3 region has the DNA TGTGCCAGCAGCTTTGACAGGGTATTGGTTGAGCAGTTCTTC. Translation gives CASSFDRVLVEQFF.

This clone was detected only a few times. This chain connects TRBV5-4 to TRBJ2-3; D gene ambiguous. Germline assignment: CDR1 SGHNT and CDR2 YYREEE (reference sequence). The CDR3 has 14 amino acids. Trimming pared 3 bases from V and 2 bases from J, leaving 10 bases between. CDR3 DNA: TGTGCCAGCAGCTCCACCACTACCACAGATACGCAGTATTTT. This encodes CASSSTTTTDTQYF. The whole variable domain, remainder taken from reference TRBV5-4 and TRBJ2-3, is ETGVTQSPTHLIKTRGQQVTLRCSSQSGHNTVSWYQQALGQGPQFIFQYYREEENGRGNFPPRFSGLQFPNYSSELNVNALELDDSALYLCASSSTTTTDTQYFGPGTRLTVL.

The chain uses TRBV30 and TRBJ2-7, with D perhaps being TRBD1 or TRBD2 (5 bases each). This CDR3 is built from 13 residues. The V gene lost 6 bases and the J gene lost 4 bases, with 16 bases spanning the gap. CDR1 and CDR2 (germline): GTSNPN, SVGIG (reference sequence). The CDR3 sequence: CACVWGPLYEQYF. The CDR3 DNA reads TGTGCCTGCGTCTGGGGACCCCTTTACGAGCAGTACTTC.

For the CDR3, the DNA is TGTGCCAGCAGCTTGGGTAGGACAGATACGCAGTATTTT. This encodes CASSLGRTDTQYF. The J gene is TRBJ2-3, the V gene TRBV7-3; no reliable D call. CDR1 and CDR2 (germline): SGHTA, FQGTGA. V lost 3 bases and J lost 3, with 7 bases in between. The CDR3 is 13 residues long.

V gene TRBV10-3 combines with J gene TRBJ2-1; the D call may be TRBD1 or TRBD2 (5 bases each). This CDR3 is built from 14 residues. Per the germline V gene, CDR1 is ENHRY and CDR2 is SYGVKD. V lost 10 bases and J lost 0, with 13 bases in between. The CDR3 sequence is CATSRGDSYNEQFF. CDR3 nucleotide sequence: TGTGCCACCTCGAGAGGGGACTCCTACAATGAGCAGTTCTTC.

The V and J genes are TRBV19 and TRBJ2-2; D remains unclear. The V gene lost 2 bases and the J gene lost 6 bases, with 7 bases spanning the gap. The germline V gene encodes CDR1 LNHDA and CDR2 SQIVND (reference sequence). The CDR3 loop spans 13 amino acids. CDR3 bases: TGTGCCAGTAGTATATTTGCAGCCGGGGAGCTGTTTTTT. Translation gives CASSIFAAGELFF.

V gene TRBV27 combines with J gene TRBJ2-7, with TRBD2 matching 8 bases. This CDR3 is 15 amino acids long. Germline V gene sequence: CDR1 MNHEY, CDR2 SMNVEV (reference sequence). The trim removed 3 bases at V and 5 bases at J, leaving 9 bases unmatched. The CDR3 DNA sequence: TGTGCCAGCAGTTTCCCCAGCGGGAGTGGTAACGAGCAGTACTTC. Translated, it gives CASSFPSGSGNEQYF.

The gene calls are TRBV25-1 and TRBJ1-1, with 8 bases aligning to TRBD1. From germline, CDR1 is MGHDK and CDR2 SYGVNS. Trimming at V came to 4 bases and at J to 10 bases, leaving 5 bases not matched to a gene. The CDR3 has 12 residues. The CDR3 protein is CASSAPTGGAFF. The CDR3 DNA follows: TGTGCCAGCAGTGCCCCTACAGGGGGAGCTTTCTTT.

This clone occurred once. The V call is TRBV15, the J call TRBJ1-2; no clear D gene. This CDR3 spans 14 amino acids. V lost 0 bases and J lost 4, with 9 bases in between. Germline V gene data show CDR1 as LNHNV and CDR2 as YYDKDF (reference sequence). The CDR3 DNA follows: TGTGCCACCAGCAGAGATAAGTGGAGCTATGGCTACACCTTC. Its protein product is CATSRDKWSYGYTF.

This clone was counted between two and nine times. The chain uses TRBV29-1 and TRBJ1-3, with 9 bases that match TRBD1. The V gene's germline CDR1 is SQVTM and CDR2 ANQGSEA. V gave up 6 bases and J gave up 1 base; unmatched junction bases: 4. The CDR3 loop spans 14 amino acids. The CDR3 nucleotides are TGCAGCGTGGGGGACAGGGCGTCTGGAAACACCATATATTTT. Translated: CSVGDRASGNTIYF.

This sequence joins TRBV30 and TRBJ1-2; D ambiguous. This CDR3 spans 14 amino acids. Trimming removed 3 bases from V and 4 bases from J, with 15 bases in between. CDR1 is GTSNPN, CDR2 SVGIG, per germline (reference sequence). CDR3 amino acids: CAWRERGLLYGYTF. CDR3 coding DNA: TGTGCCTGGAGGGAGAGAGGACTTCTCTATGGCTACACCTTC.

V and J are TRBV15 and TRBJ2-4; D gene uncertain. In germline, CDR1 is LNHNV, CDR2 YYDKDF (reference sequence). Trimming shortened V by 3 bases and J by 0 bases, and 9 bases separated the two germline ends. This CDR3 spans 15 amino acids. The CDR3 here is CATSRIAVAKNIQYF. The CDR3, as DNA: TGTGCCACCAGCAGGATAGCAGTAGCCAAAAACATTCAGTACTTC.

In its sample, this clone was seen a few times. Other DNA variants within this sample encode the same CDR3. V gene TRBV5-1 combines with J gene TRBJ2-1, with 8 bases lining up with TRBD1. V shed 4 bases and J 5 bases; nucleotides not matched to a gene: 5. The germline gives CDR1 SGHRS, CDR2 YFSETQ. The CDR3 totals 14 residues. The chain's CDR3 is CASSLGQVDNEQFF. CDR3 sequence (DNA): TGCGCCAGCAGCCTGGGACAGGTTGACAATGAGCAGTTCTTC. Drawing the rest from reference TRBV5-1 and TRBJ2-1, the complete variable domain is KAGVTQTPRYLIKTRGQQVTLSCSPISGHRSVSWYQQTPGQGLQFLFEYFSETQRNKGNFPGRFSGRQFSNSRSEMNVSTLELGDSALYLCASSLGQVDNEQFFGPGTRLTVL.

This clone showed up just a few times. CDR3: CATRTPGTDTQYF. The CDR3 coding sequence is TGTGCCACCCGAACGCCAGGCACAGATACGCAGTATTTT. This chain joins TRBV15 and TRBJ2-3; D gene uncertain. Looked up from germline, CDR1 is LNHNV and CDR2 is YYDKDF (reference sequence). Trimming took 8 bases from V and 1 from J, leaving 10 bases between them. CDR3 length: 13 amino acids.

This clone was observed a few times. V is TRBV7-9 and J is TRBJ2-5; no firm D call. The CDR3 has 14 residues. The V gene's germline CDR1 is SEHNR and CDR2 FQNEAQ (reference sequence). The V end was cut by 2 bases, the J end by 4 bases, with 11 bases between. The CDR3 protein is CASSLRLVAETQYF. Written as DNA, the CDR3 is TGTGCCAGCAGCTTAAGGCTAGTGGCAGAGACCCAGTACTTC.

This clone occurred a few times. V and J are TRBV28 and TRBJ2-7, with TRBD2 matching 13 bases. With V trimmed by 6 bases and J by 7 bases, 6 bases remained unmatched. The V gene's germline CDR1 is MDHEN and CDR2 SYDVKM. The CDR3 runs to 14 residues. The CDR3 loop reads CASSILAGGREQYF. Here the CDR3 DNA reads TGTGCCAGCAGCATACTAGCGGGAGGGAGAGAGCAGTACTTC.

This clone has a handful of counts. The chain's CDR3 is CASSLATWREQYF. The CDR3 DNA is TGTGCCAGCAGCTTAGCGACCTGGAGGGAGCAGTACTTC. The V call is TRBV7-2, the J call TRBJ2-7; D may be TRBD2 (5 bases). CDR3 length equals 13 residues. The germline V and J ends were trimmed by 0 bases and 7 bases, with 10 bases remaining between them. Germline values: CDR1 SGHTA, CDR2 FQGNSA.

The CDR3 here is CASSEWGYGYTF. The CDR3 DNA follows: TGTGCCAGCAGTGAATGGGGCTATGGCTACACCTTC. The genes are TRBV2 and TRBJ1-2; D is unclear. V lost 2 bases, J lost 4 bases, and 5 bases lay in between. The germline gives CDR1 SNHLY, CDR2 FYNNEI. This CDR3 is 12 amino acids long.

The chain is built from TRBV7-7 and TRBJ2-1; 7 bases are a match to TRBD2. V trimming: 4 bases; J trimming: 9 bases; junction bases outside the gene matches: 15. This CDR3 region has 16 residues. Per germline, CDR1 SSHAT and CDR2 FNYEAQ (reference sequence). The CDR3, as DNA: TGTGCCAGCAGCTCGATGCCCAGCGGGGCCAGTGGTGAGCAGTTCTTC. It translates to CASSSMPSGASGEQFF.

This clone turned up a few times. CDR3 in amino acids: CASSELRDTQYF. The DNA for the CDR3 is TGTGCCAGCAGTGAACTTAGGGATACGCAGTATTTT. The J gene is TRBJ2-3, the V gene TRBV2, with D unclear. The germline CDR1 and CDR2 sequences are SNHLY and FYNNEI. The ends were cut back, 2 bases at V and 6 bases at J, with 6 bases in the middle. CDR3 length: 12 amino acids. The complete variable domain, with remaining parts taken from reference TRBV2 and TRBJ2-3, reads EPEVTQTPSHQVTQMGQEVILRCVPISNHLYFYWYRQILGQKVEFLVSFYNNEISEKSEIFDDQFSVERPDGSNFTLKIRSTKLEDSAMYFCASSELRDTQYFGPGTRLTVL.

The chain carries TRBV30 and TRBJ1-1; D remains unclear. V lost 1 base and J 0 bases, leaving 9 bases between the germline ends. The CDR3 length is 14 residues. CDR1 is GTSNPN, CDR2 SVGIG, per germline (reference sequence). CDR3 sequence: CAWSDGRMNTEAFF. The DNA of the CDR3 is TGTGCCTGGAGTGATGGTAGAATGAACACTGAAGCTTTCTTT.